These 18 T cell receptor beta chains came from one sample sequenced in a study of T cells in Graves' hyperthyroidism and ophthalmopathy. The TCR beta CDR3 regions underwent amplification using RNA transcripts as the source. In the first-round RT-PCR of the TCR CDR3, the HTBI primer set was used. One entry per CDR3 protein, called by TCRdb with MiXCR from the multiplex PCR reads. The sample records fewer than 900,000 distinct CDR3 sequences, around 20% being singletons. The material sequenced was blood. The receptors shown here come from a woman aged 45-60 years with Graves' hyperthyroidism that later progressed to Graves' ophthalmopathy.

This clonotype was found many times. CDR3 nucleotide sequence: TGTGCCAGCAGTTTTTATCAGGGAGACTACAATGAGCAGTTCTTC. Translation: CASSFYQGDYNEQFF. V and J are TRBV12-3 or TRBV12-4 and TRBJ2-1; D possibly matches TRBD1 or TRBD2 (5 bases each). The CDR3 runs to 15 residues. V lost 3 bases and J lost 3, with 12 bases in between.

In this sample, this clonotype turned up a few times. The gene calls are TRBV15 and TRBJ1-4; D gene uncertain. There are 17 residues in the CDR3. V dropped 3 bases and J dropped 5 bases, with 19 bases sitting between them. Per the germline V gene, CDR1 is LNHNV and CDR2 is YYDKDF (reference sequence). CDR3 nucleotides: TGTGCCACCAGCAGGGACTTAGCCTCCGGTGAAAATGAAAAACTGTTTTTT. Encoded protein: CATSRDLASGENEKLFF.

The sample holds a few counts of this clonotype. This chain connects TRBV7-9 to TRBJ2-1; TRBD2 matches 10 bases. V gave up 1 base and J gave up 2 bases; unmatched junction bases: 5. In germline, CDR1 is SEHNR, CDR2 FQNEAQ (reference sequence). The CDR3 has 17 residues. The CDR3 DNA follows: TGTGCCAGCAGCTTAGTGTCAGCGGGGGGGGCCTACAATGAGCAGTTCTTC. Translated: CASSLVSAGGAYNEQFF.

V and J are TRBV7-2 and TRBJ1-1; no clear D gene. Germline loops: CDR1 SGHTA, CDR2 FQGNSA. The CDR3 runs to 16 residues. V gave up 1 base and J gave up 4 bases, with 16 bases separating them. CDR3 bases: TGTGCCAGCAGCTTAGGTCTTATGTGGCAGTCCACTGAAGCTTTCTTT. Its translation: CASSLGLMWQSTEAFF.

This clonotype occurred many times. The chain recombines TRBV3-1 with TRBJ2-5, with no clear D. V dropped 0 bases and J dropped 5 bases, with 13 bases sitting between them. CDR3 size: 15 residues. The germline gives CDR1 LGHDT, CDR2 YNNKEL (reference sequence). CDR3 residues: CASSQDLRFQETQYF. CDR3 DNA sequence: TGTGCCAGCAGCCAAGATCTGAGGTTCCAGGAGACCCAGTACTTC.

This clonotype was seen more than once but under ten times. The rearrangement joins TRBV13 to TRBJ1-4; D is unclear. In germline, CDR1 is PRHDT, CDR2 FYEKMQ (reference sequence). V was clipped by 0 bases and J by 6 bases, with 11 bases between them. CDR3 length equals 15 residues. The CDR3 loop reads CASSLGSGMYEKLFF. The CDR3 region has the DNA TGTGCCAGCAGCTTAGGGTCCGGGATGTATGAAAAACTGTTTTTT.

This clonotype has more than one count but fewer than ten. The chain links TRBV12-3 or TRBV12-4 to TRBJ2-7; the D gene is possibly TRBD1 (5 bases). The germline V and J ends were trimmed by 5 bases and 2 bases, with 16 bases remaining between them. This CDR3 is 15 amino acids long. CDR3 sequence: CASSADRVFPYEQYF. CDR3 coding DNA: TGTGCCAGCAGTGCAGACAGAGTTTTCCCCTACGAGCAGTACTTC.

CDR3 bases: TGTGCCTGGAACGGTGGGGGGCTGAAAACCTACGAGCAGTACTTC. Its translation is CAWNGGGLKTYEQYF. The gene calls are TRBV30 and TRBJ2-7, with D possibly being TRBD1 or TRBD2 (6 bases each). This CDR3 comprises 15 residues. The germline V and J ends were trimmed by 4 bases and 2 bases, with 18 bases remaining between them. Germline CDR1 and CDR2: GTSNPN and SVGIG (reference sequence).

A remark on this clonotype: This may be a read error: a much more frequent sequence differs by one nucleotide. The chain couples TRBV30 to TRBJ2-7; D unclear. Germline assignment: CDR1 GTSNPN and CDR2 SVGIG (reference sequence). V was trimmed by 1 base and J by 0 bases, leaving 4 bases between them. The length of the CDR3 is 12 residues. The CDR3 spells CAWSATSYEQYF. The CDR3 nucleotides are TGTGCCTGGAGTGCGACCTCCTACGAGCAGTACTTC.

This clonotype has only a few counts. The chain recombines TRBV4-1 with TRBJ2-1; TRBD1 matches at 7 bases. The CDR3 covers 16 residues. The J segment lost 4 bases and the V segment lost 6 bases, leaving 12 bases of the junction unmatched. In germline, CDR1 is MGHRA, CDR2 YSYEKL. CDR3 amino acids: CASRTGTRNNYNEQFF. DNA of the CDR3: TGCGCCAGCAGGACAGGGACGAGAAATAATTACAATGAGCAGTTCTTC.

The V and J genes are TRBV29-1 and TRBJ1-2; no firm D call. The germline V gene encodes CDR1 SQVTM and CDR2 ANQGSEA. The CDR3 runs 10 residues. V shed 4 bases and J shed 8 bases, with 8 bases lying between them. The CDR3 DNA sequence: TGCAGCGTTGTAGTCGGGGGCTACACCTTC. Residues: CSVVVGGYTF. Full variable domain (outside the CDR3, taken from reference TRBV29-1 and TRBJ1-2): SAVISQKPSRDICQRGTSLTIQCQVDSQVTMMFWYRQQPGQSLTLIATANQGSEATYESGFVIDKFPISRPNLTFSTLTVSNMSPEDSSIYLCSVVVGGYTFGSGTRLTVV.

This clonotype was observed at least ten times. J is TRBJ2-5 and V is TRBV7-9; 7 bases are shared with TRBD2. V was pared by 5 bases and J by 0 bases, with 6 bases of the junction left unmatched. This CDR3 comprises 15 residues. Germline values: CDR1 SEHNR, CDR2 FQNEAQ (reference sequence). The CDR3 DNA follows: TGTGCCAGCAGCCGAATGGGGAGGGACCAAGAGACCCAGTACTTC. It translates to CASSRMGRDQETQYF.

This clonotype has a count of ten or more. The genes are TRBV11-2 and TRBJ2-6; 7 bases are shared with TRBD1. The CDR3 spans 16 residues. Trimming cost V 5 bases and J 0 bases; bases outside gene matches: 4. Germline V CDR1 and CDR2: SGHAT, FQNNGV. CDR3 bases: TGTGCCAGCAGCCAGGGGACAGTCTCTGGGGCCAACGTCCTGACTTTC. Translating it yields CASSQGTVSGANVLTF.

The gene calls are TRBV6-2 or TRBV6-3 and TRBJ2-1; 12 bases fit TRBD2. Germline V CDR1 and CDR2: MNHEY, SVGEGT. J was trimmed by 7 bases and V by 5 bases; bases with no gene match: 6. The CDR3 sequence is 15 residues long. CDR3 nucleotides: TGTGCCAGCAGTGCTAGCGGGGGGGCTCGAAATGAGCAGTTCTTC. It translates to CASSASGGARNEQFF.

This clonotype was detected a few times. V is TRBV18 and J is TRBJ1-6; D not certain. Germline values: CDR1 KGHSH, CDR2 LQKENI. This CDR3 has 16 amino acids. Trimming removed 2 bases from V and 10 bases from J, with 18 bases in between. Written as DNA, the CDR3 is TGTGCCAGCTCACCATGGGTTCGGTCCCAGCCGTCACCCCTCCACTTT. The encoded protein is CASSPWVRSQPSPLHF.

The chain links TRBV19 to TRBJ1-2; D remains unclear. Trimming took 5 bases from V and 1 from J, leaving 14 bases between them. CDR1 and CDR2 (germline): LNHDA, SQIVND (reference sequence). The CDR3 extends over 15 amino acids. The CDR3 is CASSAAGWLNYGYTF. The CDR3 DNA is TGTGCCAGTAGTGCGGCGGGATGGCTTAACTATGGCTACACCTTC.

This clonotype turned up a few times. J is TRBJ2-7 and V is TRBV5-8; tentative D call: TRBD1 (6 bases). V was clipped by 4 bases and J by 3 bases, with 11 bases between them. This CDR3 region has 13 residues. Germline CDR1 is SGHTS and CDR2 is YDEGEE. CDR3 sequence: CASSRRTVYEQYF. The CDR3 DNA sequence: TGTGCCAGCAGCCGACGGACAGTCTACGAGCAGTACTTC.

This clonotype was counted many times. V gene TRBV18 combines with J gene TRBJ1-1; unclear D gene. The CDR3 runs 14 residues. Trimming removed 0 bases at V and 1 base at J, with 6 bases between. Germline lookup yields CDR1 KGHSH and CDR2 LQKENI. The CDR3 bases are TGTGCCAGCTCACCACCAGGAGGGAACACTGAAGCTTTCTTT. Protein: CASSPPGGNTEAFF.